Listed here are 20 T cell receptor beta chains from one sample, sequenced in a study of blood T cell repertoires in COVID-19 (dated by TCRdb to about 2020). The library was prepared using the immunoSEQ multiplex PCR assay. TCRdb stores this immuneACCESS table with in-frame sequences only. Part of the clones is absent; in the studies checked, under half of the shortfall reflects unresolved V genes, and no reason is known for the rest. This sample has under 250,000 clones in its table, and approximately 85% of those were observed once. Of the sample, around 7.3% is held by the ten largest clones. The sample comprised peripheral blood. The receptors come from a woman in her forties or fifties with active or convalescent COVID-19.

The chain employs TRBV28 and TRBJ2-7; weak D call: TRBD2 (7 bases). Per germline, CDR1 MDHEN and CDR2 SYDVKM. The CDR3 runs 16 residues. Trimming pared 5 bases from V and 4 bases from J, leaving 21 bases between. The DNA for the CDR3 is TGTGCCAGCAGTGGAGGGCGGGGGCTCCGGAGGTACGAGCAGTACTTC. It yields the protein CASSGGRGLRRYEQYF.

V usage is TRBV29-1 and J usage is TRBJ2-1, with 7 bases fitting TRBD1. The J segment lost 0 bases and the V segment lost 3 bases, leaving 8 bases of the junction unmatched. The CDR3 runs to 16 residues. Per germline, CDR1 SQVTM and CDR2 ANQGSEA. This CDR3 reads CSVDKPPGGSYNEQFF. Here the CDR3 DNA reads TGCAGCGTTGATAAACCTCCAGGGGGCTCCTACAATGAGCAGTTCTTC.

This clone was counted a few times. The chain is built from TRBV10-1 and TRBJ2-7, with 11 nucleotides matching TRBD1. CDR1 is WNHNN and CDR2 is SYGVQD in the germline V gene (reference sequence). The V and J ends lost 7 bases and 3 bases, in that order; junction bases with no gene match: 2. The CDR3 spans 13 residues. The CDR3 DNA reads TGCGCCAGCATGGGGACAGGGGGCTACGAGCAGTACTTC. It specifies CASMGTGGYEQYF.

The rearrangement links TRBV19 to TRBJ1-4, with TRBD1 identical over 7 bases. CDR3 length equals 14 residues. Unmatched junction bases numbered 8, after V lost 3 bases and J lost 10 bases. Looked up from germline, CDR1 is LNHDA and CDR2 is SQIVND (reference sequence). This CDR3 reads CASSMGTEGGKLFF. The CDR3 DNA reads as TGTGCCAGTAGTATGGGGACAGAGGGCGGAAAACTGTTTTTT.

CDR3 sequence reads: CAISESMGGYGYTF. CDR3 sequence (DNA): TGTGCCATCAGTGAGTCGATGGGAGGGTATGGCTACACCTTC. V usage is TRBV10-3 and J usage is TRBJ1-2; D is unresolved. CDR3 length: 14 residues. The germline V and J ends were trimmed by 0 bases and 5 bases, with 10 bases remaining between them. Germline values: CDR1 ENHRY, CDR2 SYGVKD.

The V call is TRBV11-3, the J call TRBJ2-2, with TRBD1 as a possible D gene (6 bases). The V and J ends lost 4 bases and 0 bases respectively, with 12 bases between them. The germline V gene encodes CDR1 SGHNT and CDR2 YENEEA. This CDR3 is built from 16 residues. The CDR3 coding sequence is TGTGCCAGCAGCTCCAGGGGACGGACGAACACCGGGGAGCTGTTTTTT. Translation gives CASSSRGRTNTGELFF.

This clone was counted a few times. The V call is TRBV14, the J call TRBJ1-4; D uncertain. The CDR3 consists of 12 residues. V was pared by 4 bases and J by 7 bases, with 7 bases between. Germline CDR1 reads SGHDN; CDR2 reads FVKESK. CDR3 loop: CASSPSSEKLFF. In DNA form, the CDR3 reads TGTGCCAGCAGCCCAAGTAGTGAAAAACTGTTTTTT.

This clone is a singleton in its sample. The genes are TRBV2 and TRBJ2-5; D perhaps matches TRBD1 (5 bases). Germline lookup yields CDR1 SNHLY and CDR2 FYNNEI. Trimming pared 6 bases from V and 3 bases from J, leaving 8 bases between. The CDR3 covers 12 residues. The CDR3 sequence: CASRAGKETQYF. DNA for the CDR3: TGTGCCAGCAGAGCAGGGAAAGAGACCCAGTACTTC.

The V call is TRBV2, the J call TRBJ1-6; D uncertain. The CDR3 has 13 residues. With 6 bases removed from V and 7 bases from J, the gap between germline ends came to 10 bases. CDR1 SNHLY and CDR2 FYNNEI come from the germline V gene. CDR3 loop: CASRPSVNSPLHF. In DNA, the CDR3 is TGTGCCAGCAGACCCTCGGTAAATTCACCCCTCCACTTT.

This clone was recorded only once. This sequence joins TRBV5-6 and TRBJ2-3; TRBD2 agrees at 9 bases. CDR1 and CDR2 (germline): SGHDT, YYEEEE. The CDR3 loop spans 15 amino acids. Unmatched junction bases numbered 3, after V lost 2 bases and J lost 2 bases. Here the CDR3 DNA reads TGTGCCAGCAGCTTACAGCGGGGGGCCACAGATACGCAGTATTTT. Its translation is CASSLQRGATDTQYF.

V is TRBV6-5 and J is TRBJ2-7; tentatively, D is TRBD1 (5 bases). CDR3 size: 11 residues. Trimming took 6 bases from V and 2 from J, leaving 5 bases between them. Per the germline V gene, CDR1 is MNHEY and CDR2 is SVGAGI. The CDR3 loop is CASRGAYEQYF. CDR3 in DNA: TGTGCCAGCAGAGGGGCCTACGAGCAGTACTTC.

V usage is TRBV19 and J usage is TRBJ2-2, with D maybe TRBD2 (7 bases). The CDR3 has 17 residues. With 5 bases removed from V and 2 bases from J, the gap between germline ends came to 18 bases. CDR1 and CDR2 (germline): LNHDA, SQIVND (reference sequence). The CDR3 loop is CASSSPSGGGNTGELFF. The DNA of the CDR3 is TGTGCCAGTAGTTCTCCAAGCGGCGGGGGCAACACCGGGGAGCTGTTTTTT. Variable domain in full (rest from reference TRBV19 and TRBJ2-2): DGGITQSPKYLFRKEGQNVTLSCEQNLNHDAMYWYRQDPGQGLRLIYYSQIVNDFQKGDIAEGYSVSREKKESFPLTVTSAQKNPTAFYLCASSSPSGGGNTGELFFGEGSRLTVL.

In its sample, this clone was seen once. The J gene is TRBJ1-2, the V gene TRBV5-6; TRBD1 aligns across 7 bases. V trimming: 4 bases; J trimming: 2 bases; junction bases outside the gene matches: 8. The CDR3 has 15 amino acids. The V gene's germline CDR1 is SGHDT and CDR2 YYEEEE. CDR3 sequence reads: CASSPATGYNYGYTF. In nucleotides, the CDR3 is TGTGCCAGCAGCCCGGCGACAGGGTACAACTATGGCTACACCTTC.

This clone appeared once. The genes are TRBV29-1 and TRBJ1-5, with D unresolved. This CDR3 comprises 12 residues. Germline V gene sequence: CDR1 SQVTM, CDR2 ANQGSEA. Trimming cost V 6 bases and J 1 base, with 7 bases left between them. The CDR3 here is CSVSGSNQPQHF. CDR3 DNA sequence: TGCAGCGTGTCGGGAAGCAATCAGCCCCAGCATTTT.

The chain employs TRBV19 and TRBJ1-5; 9 bases are shared with TRBD1. The V gene end was trimmed by 6 bases and the J gene end by 3 bases; junction bases not matched to a gene: 9. This CDR3 is 16 amino acids long. The germline V gene encodes CDR1 LNHDA and CDR2 SQIVND (reference sequence). CDR3 coding DNA: TGTGCCAGTAGCCCAGGACAGGGGAGAACCAATCAGCCCCAGCATTTT. Translating it yields CASSPGQGRTNQPQHF. The full variable domain, completed using reference TRBV19 and TRBJ1-5, is DGGITQSPKYLFRKEGQNVTLSCEQNLNHDAMYWYRQDPGQGLRLIYYSQIVNDFQKGDIAEGYSVSREKKESFPLTVTSAQKNPTAFYLCASSPGQGRTNQPQHFGDGTRLSIL.

The genes are TRBV7-3 and TRBJ2-1, with 9 bases aligning to TRBD2. V gave up 2 bases and J gave up 3 bases; unmatched junction bases: 5. Germline V gives CDR1 SGHTA, CDR2 FQGTGA. This CDR3 has 16 residues. In nucleotides, the CDR3 is TGTGCCAGCAGCTTAGGGCGGGAGGGGATCTACAATGAGCAGTTCTTC. Its translation: CASSLGREGIYNEQFF.

The gene calls are TRBV23-1 and TRBJ1-6; D uncertain. TRBV23-1 is sorted into the ORF group, with uncertain function. Deletions cut 1 base from V and 5 bases from J, with 12 bases between. This CDR3 comprises 16 residues. The CDR3 DNA is TGCGCCAGCAGTCAATATGGTACTTTAAATAATTCACCCCTCCACTTT. Translation gives CASSQYGTLNNSPLHF.

The V call is TRBV28, the J call TRBJ2-5, with 10 bases matching TRBD2. Looked up from germline, CDR1 is MDHEN and CDR2 is SYDVKM. This CDR3 spans 15 amino acids. V lost 6 bases to trimming and J lost 5 bases; unmatched junction nucleotides: 9. The CDR3 loop reads CASSNSGGALETQYF. The CDR3 DNA is TGTGCCAGCAGCAACAGCGGGGGGGCGTTGGAGACCCAGTACTTC. The full variable domain, rest sourced from reference TRBV28 and TRBJ2-5, is DVKVTQSSRYLVKRTGEKVFLECVQDMDHENMFWYRQDPGLGLRLIYFSYDVKMKEKGDIPEGYSVSREKKERFSLILESASTNQTSMYLCASSNSGGALETQYFGPGTRLLVL.

The rearrangement uses TRBV30 and TRBJ2-3; TRBD2 matches at 9 bases. Germline V CDR1 and CDR2: GTSNPN, SVGIG (reference sequence). V lost 0 bases, J lost 4 bases, and 5 bases stayed unmatched. The length of the CDR3 is 15 residues. The CDR3 region has the DNA TGTGCCTGGAGTGTAGAGGCGGGAGGGGCAGATACGCAGTATTTT. Translated, it gives CAWSVEAGGADTQYF.

The CDR3 sequence is CASSFAGGNTEAFF. DNA of the CDR3: TGTGCCAGCAGCTTCGCAGGGGGCAACACTGAAGCTTTCTTT. The genes are TRBV11-2 and TRBJ1-1; 8 bases line up with TRBD1. This CDR3 has 14 residues. Looked up from germline, CDR1 is SGHAT and CDR2 is FQNNGV. The V gene end was trimmed by 3 bases and the J gene end by 2 bases; junction bases not matched to a gene: 2.